This entry concerns a single T cell receptor (beta chain). Antigen: not known. CDR3 length: 16 residues. Germline CDR1 SGHTS, CDR2 YDEGEE. The V and J ends lost 0 bases and 2 bases, in that order; junction bases with no gene match: 6. This sample stems from a study of T cell repertoires in cytomegalovirus infection. About the study: Carrying CMV and the relevant HLA type showed in public TCR beta signatures.

TCRdb processed the reads anew with MiXCR; each CDR3 protein has one entry. The sample consists of roughly 500,000 distinct CDR3 sequences, roughly a third of them appearing once. The chain recombines TRBV5-8 with TRBJ2-5; 8 positions agree with TRBD1. Sequenced material: cultured PBMCs, taken from culture after CMV antigen stimulation. The TCR sequence derives from a human donor in good health (CMV status not recorded). Some clones in this sample may be carry-over from other donors' samples. This CDR3 reads CASSLGQGPFQETQYF. Here the CDR3 DNA reads TGTGCCAGCAGCTTGGGACAGGGGCCGTTTCAAGAGACCCAGTACTTC.